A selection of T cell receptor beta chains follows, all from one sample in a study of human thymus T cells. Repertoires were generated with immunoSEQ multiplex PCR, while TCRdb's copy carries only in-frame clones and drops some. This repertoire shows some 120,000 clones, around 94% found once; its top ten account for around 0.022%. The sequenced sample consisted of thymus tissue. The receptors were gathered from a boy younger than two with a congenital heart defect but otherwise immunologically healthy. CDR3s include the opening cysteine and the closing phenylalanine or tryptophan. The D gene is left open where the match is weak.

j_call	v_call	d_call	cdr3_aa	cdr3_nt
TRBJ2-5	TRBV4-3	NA	CASSQDLSRVETQYF	TGCGCCAGCAGCCAAGATCTCTCCAGGGTAGAGACCCAGTACTTC
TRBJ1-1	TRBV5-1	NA	CASSLPPPGPLEGAWPQAFF	TGCGCCAGCAGCTTGCCACCCCCAGGGCCTCTGGAAGGCGCCTGGCCTCAAGCTTTCTTT
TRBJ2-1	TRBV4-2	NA	CASSRVTGGPPDEQFF	TGTGCCAGCAGCCGCGTGACGGGGGGCCCTCCGGATGAGCAGTTCTTC
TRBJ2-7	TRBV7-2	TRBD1	CASSPAGQGNYEQYF	TGTGCCAGCAGCCCAGCGGGACAGGGGAACTACGAGCAGTACTTC
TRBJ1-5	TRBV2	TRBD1	CASTPGVGQGARQPQHF	TGTGCCAGCACCCCAGGGGTAGGACAGGGGGCACGTCAGCCCCAGCATTTT
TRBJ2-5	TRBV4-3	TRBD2	CASSQSLAGGQETQYF	TGCGCCAGCAGCCAATCACTAGCGGGGGGGCAAGAGACCCAGTACTTC
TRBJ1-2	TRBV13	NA	CASSFSWARYGYTF	TGTGCCAGCAGCTTCTCCTGGGCGAGATATGGCTACACCTTC
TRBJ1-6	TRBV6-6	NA	CASSQGWNSPLHF	TGTGCCAGCAGTCAGGGTTGGAATTCACCCCTCCACTTT
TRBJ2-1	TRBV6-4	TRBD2	CASSPTSGGPGNEQFF	TGTGCCAGCAGTCCGACTAGCGGGGGCCCGGGGAATGAGCAGTTCTTC
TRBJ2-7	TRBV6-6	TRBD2	CASSPGTSSYEQYF	TGTGCCAGCAGTCCCGGGACTAGCTCCTACGAGCAGTACTTC
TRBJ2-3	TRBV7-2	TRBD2	CASSLVAGASTDTQYF	TGTGCCAGCAGCTTAGTAGCGGGGGCTAGCACAGATACGCAGTATTTT
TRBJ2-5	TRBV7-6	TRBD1	CASSVTGTGEKETQYF	TGTGCCAGCAGCGTTACCGGGACAGGGGAGAAGGAGACCCAGTACTTC
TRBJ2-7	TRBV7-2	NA	CASSLRGRGSLREQYF	TGTGCCAGCAGCTTGAGGGGGCGGGGCTCACTACGAGAGCAGTACTTC
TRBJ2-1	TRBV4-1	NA	CASSQALEQFF	TGCGCCAGCAGCCAGGCCTTGGAGCAGTTCTTC